The sequence of this T cell receptor (beta chain) was determined in a study of T cells in localized non-small cell lung cancer. V lost 5 bases and J 7 bases, leaving 18 bases between the germline ends. This CDR3 contains 14 residues. Per germline, CDR1 MNHNS and CDR2 SASEGT. Measured with immunoSEQ multiplex PCR; TCRdb has only the in-frame clones, and not every one. The repertoire consists of 30,000 to 40,000 clones, with approximately 83% occurring once and the leading ten covering approximately 6.4%. The receptor's source is a man aged 40 to 70 with stage I lung adenocarcinoma. The rearrangement links TRBV6-1 to TRBJ2-7, with unresolved D. The sequenced sample was peripheral blood, obtained before any cancer treatment. The CDR3 loop reads CASSWEPVLWEQYF. For the CDR3, the DNA is TGTGCCAGCAGTTGGGAACCCGTCCTCTGGGAGCAGTACTTC.